This T cell receptor (beta chain) was obtained from a study of blood T cell repertoires in COVID-19. Assay: immunoSEQ multiplex PCR; the TCRdb copy retains only in-frame clones and omits some. The repertoire has some 58,000 clones, around nine tenths of them found once; the top ten carry under 4.5%. V was clipped by 1 base and J by 9 bases, with 22 bases between them. Germline V gene sequence: CDR1 SGHVS, CDR2 FNYEAQ. This CDR3 region has 17 residues. Sequencing input: peripheral blood. The gene calls are TRBV7-6 and TRBJ2-1, with D possibly being TRBD1 (6 bases). The TCR was taken from a man in his forties or fifties with acute or convalescent COVID-19. The CDR3 spells CASSLGRSSRGWSEQFF. CDR3 in DNA: TGTGCCAGCAGCTTAGGGAGATCTAGCAGGGGTTGGAGTGAGCAGTTCTTC.